These 3 T cell receptor beta chains were all obtained from the same sample, sequenced in a study of shared clonotypes between healthy human individuals. The protocol was immunoSEQ multiplex PCR, while the TCRdb copy is restricted to in-frame clones and leaves out a portion. The repertoire consists of hundreds of thousands of clones, with 74% occurring once and the leading ten covering approximately 1.8%. The specimen sequenced was memory CD4+ T cells sorted from blood. Subset defined: CD45RA-negative fraction. All receptors come from a woman under 40 in good health.

The chain is built from TRBV6-5 and TRBJ2-7; D is possibly TRBD2 (7 bases). Trimming removed 11 bases from V and 3 bases from J, with 17 bases in between. Germline CDR1 is MNHEY and CDR2 is SVGAGI. CDR3 length equals 13 residues. CDR3 residues: CASGGGPVYEQYF. In nucleotides, the CDR3 is TGTGCCTCGGGGGGCGGGCCTGTCTACGAGCAGTACTTC.

This clone was detected only a few times. The chain combines TRBV19 with TRBJ1-1; tentative D call: TRBD1 (5 bases). The V gene lost 7 bases and the J gene lost 6 bases, with 21 bases spanning the gap. This CDR3 region has 15 residues. In germline, CDR1 is LNHDA, CDR2 SQIVND (reference sequence). The CDR3 nucleotides are TGTGCCAGTACCGGGGGGATGGTACTTCTCTCTGAAGCTTTCTTT. Its translation: CASTGGMVLLSEAFF.

The chain employs TRBV11-2 and TRBJ2-3, with 7 nucleotides matching TRBD2. V lost 5 bases, J lost 2 bases, and 7 bases stayed unmatched. Germline loops: CDR1 SGHAT, CDR2 FQNNGV. This CDR3 comprises 15 residues. The CDR3 DNA is TGTGCCAGCAGCCCCGTGGGGGGGTCCACAGATACGCAGTATTTT. Protein: CASSPVGGSTDTQYF.